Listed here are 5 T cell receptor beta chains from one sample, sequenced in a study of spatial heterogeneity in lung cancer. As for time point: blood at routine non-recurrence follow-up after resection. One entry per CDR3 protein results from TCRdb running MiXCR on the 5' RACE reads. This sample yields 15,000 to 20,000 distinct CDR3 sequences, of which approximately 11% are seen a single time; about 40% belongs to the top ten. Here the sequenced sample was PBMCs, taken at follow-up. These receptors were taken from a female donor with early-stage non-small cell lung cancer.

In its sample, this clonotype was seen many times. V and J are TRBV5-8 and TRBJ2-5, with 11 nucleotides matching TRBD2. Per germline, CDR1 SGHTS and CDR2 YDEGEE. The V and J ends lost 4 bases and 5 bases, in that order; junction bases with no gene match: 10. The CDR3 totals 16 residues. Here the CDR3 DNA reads TGTGCCAGCAGCATCCGGACTAGCGGGCGTTCGGAGACCCAGTACTTC. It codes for CASSIRTSGRSETQYF. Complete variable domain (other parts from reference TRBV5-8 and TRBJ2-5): EAGVTQSPTHLIKTRGQQATLRCSPISGHTSVYWYQQALGLGLQFLLWYDEGEERNRGNFPPRFSGRQFPNYSSELNVNALELEDSALYLCASSIRTSGRSETQYFGPGTRLLVL.

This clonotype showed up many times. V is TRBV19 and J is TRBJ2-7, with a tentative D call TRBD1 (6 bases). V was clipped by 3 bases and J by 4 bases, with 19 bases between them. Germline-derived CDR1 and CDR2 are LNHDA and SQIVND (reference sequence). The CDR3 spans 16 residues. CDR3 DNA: TGTGCCAGTAGTATGCCCCTCGGACAGAGTTATTACGAGCAGTACTTC. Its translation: CASSMPLGQSYYEQYF. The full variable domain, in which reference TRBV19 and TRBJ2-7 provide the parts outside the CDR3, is DGGITQSPKYLFRKEGQNVTLSCEQNLNHDAMYWYRQDPGQGLRLIYYSQIVNDFQKGDIAEGYSVSREKKESFPLTVTSAQKNPTAFYLCASSMPLGQSYYEQYFGPGTRLTVT.

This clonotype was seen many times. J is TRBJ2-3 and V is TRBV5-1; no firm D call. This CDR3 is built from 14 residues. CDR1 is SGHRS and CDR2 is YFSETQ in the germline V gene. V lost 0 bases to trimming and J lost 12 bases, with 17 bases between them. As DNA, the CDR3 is TGCGCCAGCAGCTTGGCAGGTCAAAACCCACAACAGTATTTT. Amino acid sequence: CASSLAGQNPQQYF.

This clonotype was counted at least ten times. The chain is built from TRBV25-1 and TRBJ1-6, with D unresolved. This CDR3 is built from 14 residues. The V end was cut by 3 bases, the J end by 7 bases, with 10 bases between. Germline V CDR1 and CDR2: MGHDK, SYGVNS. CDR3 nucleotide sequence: TGTGCCAGCAGTGACAGTGGGGTAAATTCACCCCTCCACTTT. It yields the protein CASSDSGVNSPLHF.

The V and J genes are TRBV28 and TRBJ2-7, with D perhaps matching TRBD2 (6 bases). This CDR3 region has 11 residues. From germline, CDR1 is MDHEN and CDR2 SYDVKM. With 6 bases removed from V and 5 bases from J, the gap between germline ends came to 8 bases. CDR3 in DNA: TGTGCCAGCAGGGGCGGGAACGAGCAGTACTTC. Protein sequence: CASRGGNEQYF.